This TCR beta chain was captured in a study of vaccination and CD4 T cells after COVID-19. The overall study: In the convalescent group, nasal swab PCR was SARS-CoV-2 positive; under 10 cases were mild and one severe.

As regards this clonotype: Its antigen is as yet unknown.

CDR1 MNHEY and CDR2 SMNVEV come from the germline V gene (reference sequence). The length of the CDR3 is 14 residues. V dropped 5 bases and J dropped 5 bases, with 13 bases sitting between them. The study sequenced cultured CD4+ T cell DNA using the Oncomine TCR Beta short-read assay. TCRdb used MiXCR to reprocess the PCR reads, holding one entry per CDR3 protein. The data contain about 20,000 distinct CDR3 sequences, roughly two fifths of them singletons. Noted treatment: approximately nine-day PBMC culture with coronavirus spike peptide pools or control peptides (ViraFEST assay). The chain uses TRBV27 and TRBJ2-4; D gene ambiguous. Sequenced material: CD4+ T cells from blood, cultured in vitro, taken after SARS-CoV-2 vaccination. The sequence was collected from a human donor who had recovered from COVID-19. The CDR3 sequence is CASSALGVQNIQYF. DNA of the CDR3: TGTGCCAGCAGTGCCCTCGGCGTCCAAAACATTCAGTACTTC.